Following are 12 T cell receptor beta chains from one sample sequenced in a study of a mutant IDH1 vaccine in newly diagnosed glioma (dated by TCRdb to the early 2020s). In light of the paper, this sample's time point label describes: week 47, end of study. Every vaccine dose consisted of 300 ug of a 20-mer mutant IDH1 peptide in Montanide, administered subcutaneously together with topical imiquimod. No antigen has been identified for these receptors. Library generation was performed with the immunoSEQ multiplex PCR assay. TCRdb obtained this table from immuneACCESS and retained in-frame rearrangements with V and J assigned. These tables miss some clones; where compared with another copy, unresolved V genes account for less than half of the shortfall, and the remainder is unexplained. Recorded for this sample are tens of thousands of clones; around nine tenths of them occurred a single time. Around 12% of the sample belongs to the ten largest clones.

The material was PBMCs, obtained from a glioma patient whose treatment included an IDH1 peptide vaccine. The source of these receptors is a woman in her thirties with glioma.

The chain recombines TRBV19 with TRBJ2-7; D is ambiguous. CDR3 length: 12 residues. The germline V gene has CDR1 LNHDA and CDR2 SQIVND (reference sequence). Trimming stripped 8 bases from V and 1 base from J, with 9 bases between. CDR3 nucleotides: TGTGCCAGTTCCGGATGGTCCTACGAGCAGTACTTC. This translates into CASSGWSYEQYF.

The chain links TRBV4-2 to TRBJ1-1; the D is unclear. This CDR3 spans 12 amino acids. Germline assignment: CDR1 LGHNA and CDR2 YNFKEQ. With 4 bases removed from V and 3 bases from J, the gap between germline ends came to 6 bases. The DNA of the CDR3 is TGTGCCAGCAGCCCCGGGGACACTGAAGCTTTCTTT. Its protein product is CASSPGDTEAFF.

The J gene is TRBJ1-2, the V gene TRBV6-5, with D possibly being TRBD1 (5 bases). CDR1 and CDR2 (germline): MNHEY, SVGAGI. V dropped 6 bases and J dropped 4 bases, with 15 bases sitting between them. This CDR3 is 14 amino acids long. The CDR3 spells CASSTDSASYGYTF. The CDR3 coding sequence is TGTGCCAGCAGCACAGACAGTGCATCCTATGGCTACACCTTC.

The chain carries TRBV6-5 and TRBJ2-3, with no clear D. Germline loops: CDR1 MNHEY, CDR2 SVGAGI. V lost 0 bases, J lost 7 bases, and 11 bases lay in between. The length of the CDR3 is 14 residues. CDR3: CASSYSIVPHTQYF. The CDR3 coding sequence is TGTGCCAGCAGTTACTCGATTGTCCCCCATACGCAGTATTTT.

The V call is TRBV7-9, the J call TRBJ1-1, with 7 bases matching TRBD1. Per the germline V gene, CDR1 is SEHNR and CDR2 is FQNEAQ (reference sequence). V dropped 6 bases and J dropped 1; count of bases not matched to a gene: 2. This CDR3 has 13 residues. CDR3 coding DNA: TGTGCCAGCAGTTACAGGGGGAACACTGAAGCTTTCTTT. Encoded protein: CASSYRGNTEAFF.

This chain links TRBV7-9 with TRBJ1-2; D possibly corresponds to TRBD1 (5 bases). The CDR3 sequence is 16 residues long. Trimming left V 4 bases short and J 0 bases short, with 15 bases between. Germline-derived CDR1 and CDR2 are SEHNR and FQNEAQ (reference sequence). Written as DNA, the CDR3 is TGTGCCAGCAGCTCTCAACCGGGACGGTCTAACTATGGCTACACCTTC. It encodes CASSSQPGRSNYGYTF.

This clone showed up just a few times. The chain carries TRBV10-1 and TRBJ1-1; no reliable D call. The ends were cut back, 0 bases at V and 0 bases at J, with 8 bases in the middle. The CDR3 contains 15 residues. In germline, CDR1 is WNHNN, CDR2 SYGVQD (reference sequence). The CDR3 nucleotides read TGCGCCAGCAGTGAGTCTCGAGGGCTGAACACTGAAGCTTTCTTT. Translated: CASSESRGLNTEAFF.

The chain employs TRBV10-3 and TRBJ2-2; D gene unclear. The CDR3 is made up of 14 amino acids. V lost 11 bases and J lost 0, with 13 bases in between. Per germline, CDR1 ENHRY and CDR2 SYGVKD. The CDR3 DNA reads TGTGCCTACGGTCCAGGAACGAACACCGGGGAGCTGTTTTTT. Encoded protein: CAYGPGTNTGELFF.

This clone rates as medium-sized. The CDR3 DNA sequence: TGCGCCAGCAGAGCCAATGAAAAACTGTTTTTT. Residues: CASRANEKLFF. The chain links TRBV4-1 to TRBJ1-4, with D unclear. Germline V gene sequence: CDR1 MGHRA, CDR2 YSYEKL. V gave up 6 bases and J gave up 5 bases, with 4 bases separating them. This CDR3 comprises 11 residues.

The chain combines TRBV5-1 with TRBJ2-7; D remains unclear. There are 15 residues in the CDR3. V was cut by 4 bases and J by 5 bases, with 19 bases left in between. CDR1 SGHRS and CDR2 YFSETQ come from the germline V gene. The CDR3 sequence: CASSLGSSGLDEQYF. As DNA, the CDR3 is TGCGCCAGCAGCCTGGGTTCCTCCGGGTTGGACGAGCAGTACTTC.

The gene calls are TRBV7-9 and TRBJ1-4; TRBD1 is a possible D gene (6 bases). The germline V gene has CDR1 SEHNR and CDR2 FQNEAQ (reference sequence). Trimming removed 6 bases at V and 8 bases at J, with 16 bases between. This CDR3 contains 14 residues. The CDR3 DNA reads as TGTGCCAGCAGTTTCGACAGGATGAGAGAAAAACTGTTTTTT. This gives the protein CASSFDRMREKLFF. Combining the CDR3 with reference TRBV7-9 and TRBJ1-4 gives the whole variable domain DTGVSQNPRHKITKRGQNVTFRCDPISEHNRLYWYRQTLGQGPEFLTYFQNEAQLEKSRLLSDRFSAERPKGSFSTLEIQRTEQGDSAMYLCASSFDRMREKLFFGSGTQLSVL.

The sample holds one count of this clone. The chain uses TRBV6-5 and TRBJ2-5; D remains unclear. CDR1 and CDR2 (germline): MNHEY, SVGAGI. CDR3 length: 14 residues. Deletions cut 0 bases from V and 2 bases from J, with 7 bases between. The CDR3 region has the DNA TGTGCCAGCAGTTACTCAACAGCACAAGAGACCCAGTACTTC. Translated, it gives CASSYSTAQETQYF.